The present TCR beta chain was sequenced within a study of cytomegalovirus exposure and HLA in healthy donors. Vbeta (60) and Jbeta (13) primers were used in the PCR. Data came from immunoSEQ multiplex PCR; TCRdb stores just in-frame clones and leaves some out. The profile shows approximately 190,000 clones, around 83% of them singletons. The V and J ends lost 0 bases and 2 bases respectively, with 7 bases between them. This CDR3 has 14 amino acids. CDR1 is SGHDN, CDR2 FVKESK, per germline. The sequenced material came from PBMCs. V gene TRBV14 combines with J gene TRBJ1-2; TRBD1 might be the D (5 bases). This receptor was taken from a woman aged 18-35 years in good health and CMV-seronegative. The chain's CDR3 is CASSQDRANYGYTF. The CDR3 coding sequence is TGTGCCAGCAGCCAAGACAGGGCCAACTATGGCTACACCTTC.